The rows below give T cell receptor beta chains drawn from one sample of a study of siplizumab effects on memory and regulatory T cells. Assay used: immunoSEQ multiplex PCR; TCRdb lists only in-frame clones, some missing. The data show approximately 90,000 clones, around 94% seen once. Sequencing was performed on non-Treg CD4+ T cells sorted from blood. These receptors all come from a human donor in good health. Each CDR3 is given with its conserved first and last residue. A D gene is named only where the DNA matches it firmly. Clone size, where shown, is once, few, many, or a class for clones that have expanded.

cdr3_nt: TGCAGTGCTACTCTCGTCGCCATTCAGTACTTC
cdr3_aa: CSATLVAIQYF
clone_size: NA
v_call: TRBV20-1
d_call: NA
j_call: TRBJ2-4

cdr3_nt: TGTGCCAGCAGCTTAGCGTCAGGGAGTGAAGCTTTCTTT
cdr3_aa: CASSLASGSEAFF
clone_size: NA
v_call: TRBV7-9
d_call: NA
j_call: TRBJ1-1

cdr3_nt: TGTGCCAGCAGCGTAGGGACGGATGCGGGGCGGGAGACCCAGTACTTC
cdr3_aa: CASSVGTDAGRETQYF
clone_size: NA
v_call: TRBV9
d_call: NA
j_call: TRBJ2-5

cdr3_nt: TGTGCCAGCAGCCAAACGGGACCACACTCCTACGAGCAGTACTTC
cdr3_aa: CASSQTGPHSYEQYF
clone_size: NA
v_call: TRBV14
d_call: NA
j_call: TRBJ2-7

cdr3_nt: TGCGCCAGCACGGGAGGGGCCAACGTCCTGACTTTC
cdr3_aa: CASTGGANVLTF
clone_size: NA
v_call: TRBV5-1
d_call: NA
j_call: TRBJ2-6

cdr3_nt: TGTGCCAGCAGAGGGACAGGCCTCCAAGAGACCCAGTACTTC
cdr3_aa: CASRGTGLQETQYF
clone_size: NA
v_call: TRBV2
d_call: TRBD1
j_call: TRBJ2-5

cdr3_nt: TGTGCCAGTAGTCTGGGGACATTTAACTATGGCTACACCTTC
cdr3_aa: CASSLGTFNYGYTF
clone_size: few
v_call: TRBV19
d_call: NA
j_call: TRBJ1-2

cdr3_nt: TGTGCCTGGGGGACAGGGTTGTCCGGATACGAGCAGTACTTC
cdr3_aa: CAWGTGLSGYEQYF
clone_size: NA
v_call: TRBV30
d_call: TRBD1
j_call: TRBJ2-7

cdr3_nt: TGTGCCAGCAGCTTGGGAGGGACAGGGATTTTTTACGAGCAGTACTTC
cdr3_aa: CASSLGGTGIFYEQYF
clone_size: NA
v_call: TRBV5-6
d_call: TRBD1
j_call: TRBJ2-7

cdr3_nt: TGTGCCAGCAGCTCAACATCCAACTATGGCTACACCTTC
cdr3_aa: CASSSTSNYGYTF
clone_size: NA
v_call: TRBV13
d_call: NA
j_call: TRBJ1-2

cdr3_nt: TGTGCCATCAGTGCCCTCGCTAGGGAGGAGCAGTTCTTC
cdr3_aa: CAISALAREEQFF
clone_size: NA
v_call: TRBV10-3
d_call: NA
j_call: TRBJ2-1

cdr3_nt: TGTGCCAGCAGCCTTTCACAGGGAGTCCCCTACGAGCAGTACTTC
cdr3_aa: CASSLSQGVPYEQYF
clone_size: NA
v_call: TRBV7-2
d_call: NA
j_call: TRBJ2-7

cdr3_nt: TGTGCCAGCAGTTTTTCGGTGAACACTGAAGCTTTCTTT
cdr3_aa: CASSFSVNTEAFF
clone_size: NA
v_call: TRBV28
d_call: NA
j_call: TRBJ1-1

cdr3_nt: TGCGCCAGCAGCTTGGAAGATCAGGGGGCGCTTGGAAACACCATATATTTT
cdr3_aa: CASSLEDQGALGNTIYF
clone_size: NA
v_call: TRBV5-1
d_call: TRBD1
j_call: TRBJ1-3

cdr3_nt: TGTGCCAGCAGCTACAGACCCGGGGTTCACACTGAAGCTTTCTTT
cdr3_aa: CASSYRPGVHTEAFF
clone_size: NA
v_call: TRBV7-2
d_call: NA
j_call: TRBJ1-1

cdr3_nt: TGTGCCAGCAGCCAAGCGGCCGGATCCGGCTATGGCTACACCTTC
cdr3_aa: CASSQAAGSGYGYTF
clone_size: NA
v_call: TRBV4-2
d_call: NA
j_call: TRBJ1-2

cdr3_nt: TGCGCCAGCAGTTGGACTAGCGAAGCGAACACCGGGGAGCTGTTTTTT
cdr3_aa: CASSWTSEANTGELFF
clone_size: NA
v_call: TRBV10-1
d_call: TRBD2
j_call: TRBJ2-2

cdr3_nt: TGTGCCAGCAGCAGACAAAGGACAGAGCCCCAGCATTTT
cdr3_aa: CASSRQRTEPQHF
clone_size: NA
v_call: TRBV7-8
d_call: NA
j_call: TRBJ1-5

cdr3_nt: TGTGCCAGCAGCGCTGTAGGAGGCCCTGGCAACGAGCAGTACTTC
cdr3_aa: CASSAVGGPGNEQYF
clone_size: NA
v_call: TRBV5-4
d_call: NA
j_call: TRBJ2-7

cdr3_nt: TGTGCCAGCAGCTTTAACTCTGGGGCCAACGTCCTGACTTTC
cdr3_aa: CASSFNSGANVLTF
clone_size: NA
v_call: TRBV7-9
d_call: NA
j_call: TRBJ2-6

cdr3_nt: TGTGCCAGCAGCTACGGACAGGGGGATACGCAGTATTTT
cdr3_aa: CASSYGQGDTQYF
clone_size: NA
v_call: TRBV7-9
d_call: TRBD1
j_call: TRBJ2-3

cdr3_nt: TGTGCCAGCAGTGCACAGGGTCCTAATCAGCCCCAGCATTTT
cdr3_aa: CASSAQGPNQPQHF
clone_size: NA
v_call: TRBV6-6
d_call: NA
j_call: TRBJ1-5

cdr3_nt: TGCGCCAGCAGCCAAGATCCGGGATCAAAAAACATTCAGTACTTC
cdr3_aa: CASSQDPGSKNIQYF
clone_size: NA
v_call: TRBV4-1
d_call: NA
j_call: TRBJ2-4

cdr3_nt: TGTGCCAGCAGTCCTAGACGGGGGACAGGGACCTACAATGAGCAGTTCTTC
cdr3_aa: CASSPRRGTGTYNEQFF
clone_size: NA
v_call: TRBV7-2
d_call: TRBD1
j_call: TRBJ2-1

cdr3_nt: TGCAGCGTCACTGGAAACGGTGAAAAACTGTTTTTT
cdr3_aa: CSVTGNGEKLFF
clone_size: NA
v_call: TRBV29-1
d_call: NA
j_call: TRBJ1-4

cdr3_nt: TGTGCCAGCAGCCCCAGCGACGAGATTATGAGTGGCTACACCTTC
cdr3_aa: CASSPSDEIMSGYTF
clone_size: NA
v_call: TRBV4-2
d_call: NA
j_call: TRBJ1-2

cdr3_nt: TGTGCCAGTGCCTTGGACAGGGCTAATTCACCCCTCCACTTT
cdr3_aa: CASALDRANSPLHF
clone_size: NA
v_call: TRBV19
d_call: TRBD1
j_call: TRBJ1-6

cdr3_nt: TGTGCCAGCAGCTTAGGGACTAGCCTCGGGAAGACCCAGTACTTC
cdr3_aa: CASSLGTSLGKTQYF
clone_size: NA
v_call: TRBV7-2
d_call: TRBD2
j_call: TRBJ2-5

cdr3_nt: TGTGCCATCAGGAGTTTCGATACGCAGTATTTT
cdr3_aa: CAIRSFDTQYF
clone_size: NA
v_call: TRBV10-3
d_call: NA
j_call: TRBJ2-3

cdr3_nt: TGTGCCAGCAGTGAACTCGTCATAACGGTGGGCAATCAGCCCCAGCATTTT
cdr3_aa: CASSELVITVGNQPQHF
clone_size: NA
v_call: TRBV6-1
d_call: NA
j_call: TRBJ1-5

cdr3_nt: TGCGCCAGCAGCTTCGGGAGTAGCGCTTTACCAGAGCTGTTTTTT
cdr3_aa: CASSFGSSALPELFF
clone_size: NA
v_call: TRBV5-1
d_call: NA
j_call: TRBJ2-2

cdr3_nt: TGTGCCAGCAGTTACGACAGGGTGTACGAGCAGTACTTC
cdr3_aa: CASSYDRVYEQYF
clone_size: NA
v_call: TRBV6-6
d_call: TRBD1
j_call: TRBJ2-7

cdr3_nt: TGTGCCAGCAGCTTAGGTGGCGGGGGCGTAGATACGCAGTATTTT
cdr3_aa: CASSLGGGGVDTQYF
clone_size: NA
v_call: TRBV11-2
d_call: NA
j_call: TRBJ2-3

cdr3_nt: TGTGCCAGCAGCTTAGCTCCGGGCAGCGGGGAGACCCAGTACTTC
cdr3_aa: CASSLAPGSGETQYF
clone_size: NA
v_call: TRBV7-2
d_call: NA
j_call: TRBJ2-5

cdr3_nt: TGTGCTAGCAGCTTAGGGCCCGCGGCCGGGGAGCTGTTTTTT
cdr3_aa: CASSLGPAAGELFF
clone_size: NA
v_call: TRBV7-7
d_call: NA
j_call: TRBJ2-2

cdr3_nt: TGTGCCACCAGCAGAGATCTTGGGGGGAGAAACACTGAAGCTTTCTTT
cdr3_aa: CATSRDLGGRNTEAFF
clone_size: NA
v_call: TRBV15
d_call: NA
j_call: TRBJ1-1

cdr3_nt: TGTGCCAGTAGTTTGAGACAGGGGGGATACAATGAGCAGTTCTTC
cdr3_aa: CASSLRQGGYNEQFF
clone_size: NA
v_call: TRBV19
d_call: TRBD1
j_call: TRBJ2-1

cdr3_nt: TGTGCCAGCAGTTACTCCGGGCTCCCTGACTATGGCTACACCTTC
cdr3_aa: CASSYSGLPDYGYTF
clone_size: NA
v_call: TRBV6-5
d_call: NA
j_call: TRBJ1-2

cdr3_nt: TGTGCCAGCAGTTACCTTGGGACAGGGCGGGCTGGCTACACCTTC
cdr3_aa: CASSYLGTGRAGYTF
clone_size: NA
v_call: TRBV6-5
d_call: TRBD1
j_call: TRBJ1-2

cdr3_nt: TGTGCCTGGAGTCTCAAGGCGGACATTCAGTACTTC
cdr3_aa: CAWSLKADIQYF
clone_size: NA
v_call: TRBV30
d_call: NA
j_call: TRBJ2-4

cdr3_nt: TGTGCCAGCAGCTTAGGGCCCTACTATGAGCAGTTCTTC
cdr3_aa: CASSLGPYYEQFF
clone_size: NA
v_call: TRBV13
d_call: NA
j_call: TRBJ2-1

cdr3_nt: TGCGCCAGCAGTGTTAGTAGCGGGAGGGGAAGAGATACGCAGTATTTT
cdr3_aa: CASSVSSGRGRDTQYF
clone_size: NA
v_call: TRBV4-3
d_call: TRBD2
j_call: TRBJ2-3

cdr3_nt: TGTGCCAGCAGCTTGACCAGCGGTATCAATGAGCAGTTCTTC
cdr3_aa: CASSLTSGINEQFF
clone_size: NA
v_call: TRBV5-5
d_call: NA
j_call: TRBJ2-1

cdr3_nt: TGTGCCACAGGGGAGGCAGGTGAGCAGTTCTTC
cdr3_aa: CATGEAGEQFF
clone_size: NA
v_call: TRBV10-3
d_call: NA
j_call: TRBJ2-1

cdr3_nt: TGTGCCAGCAGTACCGGGGGGGCCGGGGAGCTGTTTTTT
cdr3_aa: CASSTGGAGELFF
clone_size: NA
v_call: TRBV11-3
d_call: TRBD2
j_call: TRBJ2-2

cdr3_nt: TGTGCCAGCAGCTACTCGGGCGGGTCCACAGATACGCAGTATTTT
cdr3_aa: CASSYSGGSTDTQYF
clone_size: NA
v_call: TRBV7-6
d_call: NA
j_call: TRBJ2-3

cdr3_nt: TGTGCCTGGACGAGAGACCCACGGGGTCAGCCCCAGCATTTT
cdr3_aa: CAWTRDPRGQPQHF
clone_size: NA
v_call: TRBV30
d_call: NA
j_call: TRBJ1-5

cdr3_nt: TGTGCCAGCAGTGGGACTAGCGGGAGCTACGAGCAGTACTTC
cdr3_aa: CASSGTSGSYEQYF
clone_size: NA
v_call: TRBV14
d_call: TRBD2
j_call: TRBJ2-7